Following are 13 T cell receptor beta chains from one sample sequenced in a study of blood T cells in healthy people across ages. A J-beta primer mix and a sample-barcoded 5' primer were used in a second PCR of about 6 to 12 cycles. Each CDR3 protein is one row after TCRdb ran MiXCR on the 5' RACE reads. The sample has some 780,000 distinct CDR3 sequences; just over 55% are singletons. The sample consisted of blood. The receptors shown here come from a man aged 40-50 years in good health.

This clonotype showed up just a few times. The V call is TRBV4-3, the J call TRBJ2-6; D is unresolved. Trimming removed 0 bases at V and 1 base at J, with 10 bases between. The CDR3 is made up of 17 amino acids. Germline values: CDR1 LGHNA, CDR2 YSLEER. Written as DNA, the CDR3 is TGCGCCAGCAGCCAAGATCGTCCCGGGTCTGGGGCCAACGTCCTGACTTTC. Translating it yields CASSQDRPGSGANVLTF.

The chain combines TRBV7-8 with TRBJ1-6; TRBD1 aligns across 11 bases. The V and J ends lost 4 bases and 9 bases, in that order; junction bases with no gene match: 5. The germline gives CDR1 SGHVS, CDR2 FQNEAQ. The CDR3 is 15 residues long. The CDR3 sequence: CASSSRGQGASPLHF. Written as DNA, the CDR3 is TGTGCCAGCAGCTCACGAGGACAGGGGGCTTCACCCCTCCACTTT.

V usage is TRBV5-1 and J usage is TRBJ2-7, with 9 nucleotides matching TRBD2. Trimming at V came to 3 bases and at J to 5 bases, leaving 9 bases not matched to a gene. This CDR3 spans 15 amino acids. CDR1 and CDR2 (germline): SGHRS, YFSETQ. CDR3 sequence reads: CASSYFSGSRDEQYF. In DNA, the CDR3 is TGCGCCAGCAGCTACTTTAGCGGGAGTAGAGACGAGCAGTACTTC. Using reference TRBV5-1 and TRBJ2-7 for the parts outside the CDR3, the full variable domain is KAGVTQTPRYLIKTRGQQVTLSCSPISGHRSVSWYQQTPGQGLQFLFEYFSETQRNKGNFPGRFSGRQFSNSRSEMNVSTLELGDSALYLCASSYFSGSRDEQYFGPGTRLTVT.

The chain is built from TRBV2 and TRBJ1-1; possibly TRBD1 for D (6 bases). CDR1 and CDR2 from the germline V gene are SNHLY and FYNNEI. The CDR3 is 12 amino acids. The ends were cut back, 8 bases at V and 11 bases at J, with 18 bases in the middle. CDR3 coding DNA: TGTGCCAGCCTTCCGGGGGGCTTTGTGGCTTTCTTT. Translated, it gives CASLPGGFVAFF. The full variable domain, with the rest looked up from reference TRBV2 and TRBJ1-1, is EPEVTQTPSHQVTQMGQEVILRCVPISNHLYFYWYRQILGQKVEFLVSFYNNEISEKSEIFDDQFSVERPDGSNFTLKIRSTKLEDSAMYFCASLPGGFVAFFGQGTRLTVV.

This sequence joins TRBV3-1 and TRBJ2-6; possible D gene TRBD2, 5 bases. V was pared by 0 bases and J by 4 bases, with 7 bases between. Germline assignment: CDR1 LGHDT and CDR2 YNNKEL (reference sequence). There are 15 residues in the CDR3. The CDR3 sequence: CASSQDPGGANVLTF. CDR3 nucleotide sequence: TGTGCCAGCAGCCAAGATCCGGGGGGGGCCAACGTCCTGACTTTC.

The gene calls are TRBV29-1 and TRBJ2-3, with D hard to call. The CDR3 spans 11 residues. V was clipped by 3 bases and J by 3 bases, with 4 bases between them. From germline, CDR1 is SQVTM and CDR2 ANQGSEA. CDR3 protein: CSVEWTDTQYF. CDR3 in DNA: TGCAGCGTTGAGTGGACAGATACGCAGTATTTT.

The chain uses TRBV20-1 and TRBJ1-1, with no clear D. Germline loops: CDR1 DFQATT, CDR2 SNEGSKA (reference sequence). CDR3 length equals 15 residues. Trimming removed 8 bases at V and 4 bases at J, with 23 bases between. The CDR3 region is CSSTDPITLGTEAFF. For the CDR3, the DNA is TGCAGTTCTACGGACCCCATTACTTTGGGCACTGAAGCTTTCTTT.

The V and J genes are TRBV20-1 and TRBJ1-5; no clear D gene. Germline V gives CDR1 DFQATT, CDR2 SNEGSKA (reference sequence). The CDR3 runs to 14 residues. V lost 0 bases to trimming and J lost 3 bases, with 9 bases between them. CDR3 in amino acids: CSARDPINNQPQHF. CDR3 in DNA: TGCAGTGCTAGAGATCCCATTAACAATCAGCCCCAGCATTTT.

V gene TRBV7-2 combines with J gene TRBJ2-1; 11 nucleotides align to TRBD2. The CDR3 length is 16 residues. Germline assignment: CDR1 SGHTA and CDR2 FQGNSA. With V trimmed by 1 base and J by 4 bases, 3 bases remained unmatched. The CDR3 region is CASSLGGLAAYNEQFF. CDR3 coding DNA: TGTGCCAGCAGCTTAGGGGGACTAGCGGCTTACAATGAGCAGTTCTTC.

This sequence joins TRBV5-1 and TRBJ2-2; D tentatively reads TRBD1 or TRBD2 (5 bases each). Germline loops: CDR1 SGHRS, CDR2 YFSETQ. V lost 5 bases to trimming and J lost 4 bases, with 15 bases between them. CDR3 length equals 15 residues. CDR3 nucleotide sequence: TGCGCCAGCAGTCCCGGGACGAGCGGCACCGGGGAGCTGTTTTTT. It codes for CASSPGTSGTGELFF.

CDR3 coding DNA: TGTGCCACCACAGGGTCGAATACGCAGTATTTT. It specifies CATTGSNTQYF. This chain uses TRBV28 with TRBJ2-3, with D perhaps TRBD1 (6 bases). Looked up from germline, CDR1 is MDHEN and CDR2 is SYDVKM. V lost 10 bases, J lost 7 bases, and 12 bases lay in between. The CDR3 is made up of 11 amino acids. Full variable domain (rest looked up from reference TRBV28 and TRBJ2-3): DVKVTQSSRYLVKRTGEKVFLECVQDMDHENMFWYRQDPGLGLRLIYFSYDVKMKEKGDIPEGYSVSREKKERFSLILESASTNQTSMYLCATTGSNTQYFGPGTRLTVL.

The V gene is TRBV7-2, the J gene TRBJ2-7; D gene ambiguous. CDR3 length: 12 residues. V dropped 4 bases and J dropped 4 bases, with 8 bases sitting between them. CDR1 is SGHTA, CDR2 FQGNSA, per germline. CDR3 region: CASSSFGYEQYF. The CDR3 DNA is TGTGCCAGCAGCTCTTTTGGGTACGAGCAGTACTTC.

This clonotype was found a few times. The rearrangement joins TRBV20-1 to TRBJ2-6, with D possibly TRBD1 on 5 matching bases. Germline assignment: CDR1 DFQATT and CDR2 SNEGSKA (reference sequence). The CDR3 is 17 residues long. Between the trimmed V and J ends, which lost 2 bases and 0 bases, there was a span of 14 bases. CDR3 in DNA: TGCAGTGCTAGATTCAGGGTCTCGCTCTCTGGGGCCAACGTCCTGACTTTC. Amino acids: CSARFRVSLSGANVLTF.